This TCR beta chain was documented in a study of identical twins. General study findings and limits: Fewer insertions were carried by abundant cord blood beta clonotypes, but none was seen in memory repertoires. Low generation-probability sequences were in excess among twin-shared out-of-frame alpha sequences.

TCRdb re-called the 5' RACE reads through MiXCR, storing one row per CDR3 protein. The sample lists roughly 710,000 distinct CDR3 sequences, approximately 6% occurring once. This clonotype showed up many times. The antigen remains undetermined. V trimming: 7 bases; J trimming: 9 bases; junction bases outside the gene matches: 16. Germline CDR1 is MNHEY and CDR2 is SVGEGT. The CDR3 extends over 15 amino acids. This chain joins TRBV6-2 or TRBV6-3 and TRBJ1-2; TRBD1 agrees at 8 bases. The receptor's source is a man between 18 and 35 years old in good health. The sample taken for sequencing was naive T cells sorted from blood. CDR3 protein: CASTALRTGLQSYTF. CDR3 DNA sequence: TGTGCCAGCACCGCCCTAAGGACAGGGCTTCAAAGCTACACCTTC.